This T cell receptor beta chain came from a study of blood T cell repertoires in COVID-19. Study summary: The samples span acute and convalescent COVID-19 from the United States, Italy and Spain. PBMCs, B-cell-depleted T cells, or T cells provided the cDNA or gDNA that made up the material.

Original analysis: Researchers report that nucleated cell counts were estimated from reference gene primer amplification. Using immunoSEQ multiplex PCR, the repertoire was profiled, and TCRdb retains in-frame clones only, with some absent. That table gives V, J and clone size, and the DNA gave D and trimming. The table shows roughly 250,000 clones, with 88% occurring only once. The receptor was derived from a man in his sixties who had recovered from COVID-19. The sample was peripheral blood.

The CDR3 nucleotides are TGTGCCAGCAGCCAAGTGGGGGGGCTCGCTCAGCCCCAGCATTTT. It encodes CASSQVGGLAQPQHF. V gene TRBV3-1 (or the pseudogene TRBV3-2) combines with J gene TRBJ1-5, with D perhaps TRBD1 (6 bases). CDR1 is LGHDT, CDR2 YNNKEL, per germline (reference sequence). V was shortened by 1 base and J by 6 bases, with 13 bases between the two germline ends. This CDR3 region has 15 residues.